These 14 T cell receptor beta chains originate from one sample sequenced in a study of T cell responses to AZD1222 COVID-19 vaccine. Libraries were prepared by immunoSEQ multiplex PCR; TCRdb keeps only in-frame clonotypes and omits some of them. The table records over 110,000 clones, 93% of them present only once. The sequencing used peripheral blood, collected on day 0 of AZD1222 vaccination. The receptors originated from an adult in good health.

This chain joins TRBV5-1 and TRBJ2-1; 9 bases line up with TRBD2. From germline, CDR1 is SGHRS and CDR2 YFSETQ. The junction had 12 bases not matched to a gene; V was cut back by 0 bases and J by 8 bases. The length of the CDR3 is 17 residues. The CDR3 DNA reads as TGCGCCAGCAGCTTGGCGCCGGGACTAGCACGAACGGATGAGCAGTTCTTC. Residues: CASSLAPGLARTDEQFF.

V gene TRBV12-3 or TRBV12-4 combines with J gene TRBJ1-1, with D hard to call. This CDR3 is 13 amino acids long. The V end was cut by 5 bases, the J end by 6 bases, with 13 bases between. CDR3 in amino acids: CASSPMGPAEAFF. The CDR3 bases are TGTGCCAGCAGTCCTATGGGTCCGGCTGAAGCTTTCTTT.

V is TRBV5-1 and J is TRBJ2-7; 9 nucleotides match TRBD1. V was pared by 4 bases and J by 2 bases, with 10 bases of the junction left unmatched. The germline gives CDR1 SGHRS, CDR2 YFSETQ. The CDR3 loop spans 16 amino acids. The CDR3 DNA reads as TGCGCCAGCAGCGAGGGGCGGGACAGGGTTACCTACGAGCAGTACTTC. This translates into CASSEGRDRVTYEQYF. Full variable domain (missing parts from reference TRBV5-1 and TRBJ2-7): KAGVTQTPRYLIKTRGQQVTLSCSPISGHRSVSWYQQTPGQGLQFLFEYFSETQRNKGNFPGRFSGRQFSNSRSEMNVSTLELGDSALYLCASSEGRDRVTYEQYFGPGTRLTVT.

The chain combines TRBV27 with TRBJ2-7; 13 bases fit TRBD2. CDR1 is MNHEY and CDR2 is SMNVEV in the germline V gene (reference sequence). V dropped 6 bases and J dropped 7; count of bases not matched to a gene: 9. The CDR3 consists of 15 residues. As DNA, the CDR3 is TGTGCCAGCAGATTCCCGGGACTAGCGGGATATGAGCAGTACTTC. Residues: CASRFPGLAGYEQYF.

CDR3 protein: CACHLRSGLPYEQYF. For the CDR3, the DNA is TGTGCCTGCCACTTACGAAGCGGCCTACCCTACGAGCAGTACTTC. The chain links TRBV30 to TRBJ2-7; TRBD2 is a possible D gene (5 bases). CDR1 is GTSNPN and CDR2 is SVGIG in the germline V gene (reference sequence). CDR3 length: 15 amino acids. Trimming took 6 bases from V and 2 from J, leaving 20 bases between them.

CDR3 nucleotides: TGCGCCAGCAGCCGGGATGGGGGCCACGAGCAGTACTTC. Translated, it gives CASSRDGGHEQYF. The chain couples TRBV5-1 to TRBJ2-7; D may be TRBD1 (6 bases). Trimming cost V 4 bases and J 5 bases, with 13 bases left between them. There are 13 residues in the CDR3. In germline, CDR1 is SGHRS, CDR2 YFSETQ.

The rearrangement uses TRBV11-2 and TRBJ2-5; tentatively, D is TRBD2 (6 bases). The CDR3 is made up of 15 amino acids. Trimming cost V 10 bases and J 4 bases, with 22 bases left between them. From germline, CDR1 is SGHAT and CDR2 FQNNGV. The CDR3 bases are TGTGCCAATCGGGTTGGGCCGGAGGGCCGAGAGACCCAGTACTTC. Amino acids: CANRVGPEGRETQYF.

The chain joins TRBV10-3 to TRBJ2-5, with D uncertain. Germline values: CDR1 ENHRY, CDR2 SYGVKD. Trimming cost V 7 bases and J 1 base, with 4 bases left between them. The CDR3 totals 11 residues. CDR3 loop: CAIKSQETQYF. CDR3 nucleotides: TGTGCCATCAAGAGCCAAGAGACCCAGTACTTC.

The chain uses TRBV21-1 and TRBJ1-4; the D segment call TRBD1 is taken from the table without a DNA check. TRBV21-1 is listed as a pseudogene. The CDR3 contains 17 residues. CDR3 amino acids: CASTPDRGRISNEKLFF. The CDR3 region has the DNA TGTGCCAGCACCCCGGACAGGGGTAGGATTTCTAATGAAAAACTGTTTTTT.

The chain combines TRBV7-8 with TRBJ2-7; 10 nucleotides agree with TRBD1. The CDR3 loop spans 14 amino acids. Germline V gene sequence: CDR1 SGHVS, CDR2 FQNEAQ. Trimming took 4 bases from V and 2 from J; bases not matched to a gene: 2. The chain's CDR3 is CASSSGQGAYEQYF. The CDR3 coding sequence is TGTGCCAGCAGCTCAGGACAGGGGGCCTACGAGCAGTACTTC.

The J gene is TRBJ1-2, the V gene TRBV30; TRBD1 matches at 7 bases. The ends lost 2 bases at V and 4 bases at J; junction bases unmatched: 10. This CDR3 comprises 15 residues. Germline V gene sequence: CDR1 GTSNPN, CDR2 SVGIG (reference sequence). CDR3 sequence reads: CAWSPPGQGVYGYTF. CDR3 bases: TGTGCCTGGAGTCCCCCGGGCCAGGGGGTCTATGGCTACACCTTC. Drawing the rest from reference TRBV30 and TRBJ1-2, the complete variable domain is SQTIHQWPATLVQPVGSPLSLECTVEGTSNPNLYWYRQAAGRGLQLLFYSVGIGQISSEVPQNLSASRPQDRQFILSSKKLLLSDSGFYLCAWSPPGQGVYGYTFGSGTRLTVV.

The chain links TRBV14 to TRBJ2-3; possible D gene TRBD2, 5 bases. The CDR3 covers 15 residues. Trimming cost V 4 bases and J 0 bases, with 11 bases left between them. The V gene's germline CDR1 is SGHDN and CDR2 FVKESK. The CDR3 spells CASSPPGISTDTQYF. CDR3 nucleotide sequence: TGTGCCAGCAGCCCCCCGGGGATCAGCACAGATACGCAGTATTTT. Full variable domain (rest looked up from reference TRBV14 and TRBJ2-3): EAGVTQFPSHSVIEKGQTVTLRCDPISGHDNLYWYRRVMGKEIKFLLHFVKESKQDESGMPNNRFLAERTGGTYSTLKVQPAELEDSGVYFCASSPPGISTDTQYFGPGTRLTVL.

This chain links TRBV18 with TRBJ1-4, with a weak D call TRBD1 (5 bases). V was clipped by 1 base and J by 0 bases, with 15 bases between them. The germline V gene encodes CDR1 KGHSH and CDR2 LQKENI. The CDR3 covers 18 residues. This chain's CDR3 is CASSPLFLSTATNEKLFF. For the CDR3, the DNA is TGTGCCAGCTCACCACTTTTCCTGTCGACAGCAACTAATGAAAAACTGTTTTTT.

This chain uses TRBV7-2 with TRBJ1-2; TRBD1 aligns across 9 bases. The CDR3 extends over 14 amino acids. V shed 5 bases and J 5 bases; nucleotides not matched to a gene: 6. In germline, CDR1 is SGHTA, CDR2 FQGNSA. CDR3 bases: TGTGCCAGCAGCCTTATGGGACAGGGTTATGGCTACACCTTC. Its translation: CASSLMGQGYGYTF.